The next 21 T cell receptor beta chains were all read from a single sample in a study of cytomegalovirus exposure and HLA in healthy donors. The PCR was carried out with 60 Vbeta primers and 13 Jbeta primers. Method: immunoSEQ multiplex PCR; TCRdb's copy keeps in-frame clones and lacks some. This sample carries about 83,000 clones, about three quarters of them seen once, and the ten largest clones take around 8%. Material: PBMCs. These receptors were collected from a man between 60 and 75 years old in good health and CMV-seronegative.

This sequence joins TRBV5-1 and TRBJ1-4; D ambiguous. The germline CDR1 and CDR2 sequences are SGHRS and YFSETQ. Trimming took off 0 bases at V and 7 bases at J, with 13 bases between the two ends. This CDR3 has 15 residues. CDR3 protein: CASSLEVGAAEKLFF. The CDR3 DNA follows: TGCGCCAGCAGCTTGGAAGTGGGAGCCGCTGAAAAACTGTTTTTT.

J is TRBJ2-7 and V is TRBV5-4; TRBD2 aligns across 12 bases. In germline, CDR1 is SGHNT, CDR2 YYREEE (reference sequence). Trimming at V came to 7 bases and at J to 5 bases, leaving 13 bases not matched to a gene. The CDR3 covers 16 residues. The CDR3 loop is CASSLPTSGSINEQYF. The CDR3 region has the DNA TGTGCCAGCTCCTTGCCGACTAGCGGGAGTATAAACGAGCAGTACTTC.

CDR3 residues: CASSSGTAFYEQYF. CDR3 DNA sequence: TGTGCCAGCAGCTCCGGGACAGCCTTCTACGAGCAGTACTTC. The V and J genes are TRBV6-1 and TRBJ2-7; 7 bases match TRBD1. The CDR3 has 14 residues. Germline V gene lookup returns CDR1 MNHNS and CDR2 SASEGT. Trimming took 6 bases from V and 3 from J; bases not matched to a gene: 8.

The genes are TRBV7-9 and TRBJ1-5; possibly TRBD1 for D (6 bases). The CDR3 contains 13 residues. V lost 3 bases, J lost 6 bases, and 9 bases lay in between. Germline V gene sequence: CDR1 SEHNR, CDR2 FQNEAQ (reference sequence). CDR3: CASSLGAGQPQHF. The CDR3 DNA is TGTGCCAGCAGCTTGGGGGCGGGTCAGCCCCAGCATTTT.

Only a few counts were recorded for this clone. The chain employs TRBV6-5 and TRBJ2-4, with D maybe TRBD2 (6 bases). V lost 6 bases to trimming and J lost 2 bases, with 14 bases between them. CDR3 length: 15 residues. The germline CDR1 and CDR2 sequences are MNHEY and SVGAGI. CDR3 DNA sequence: TGTGCCAGCAGCGTGGGACGGGGGTCCAAAAACATTCAGTACTTC. This sequence encodes CASSVGRGSKNIQYF.

This clone was counted only a few times. V gene TRBV29-1 combines with J gene TRBJ1-2, with D tentatively TRBD1 (5 bases). Germline values: CDR1 SQVTM, CDR2 ANQGSEA. V was pared by 0 bases and J by 2 bases, with 19 bases between. This CDR3 contains 17 residues. CDR3 nucleotide sequence: TGCAGCGTTGAAGATCTCAGGAGTAGGGGCATAAACTATGGCTACACCTTC. Translated, it gives CSVEDLRSRGINYGYTF. Complete variable domain (other parts from reference TRBV29-1 and TRBJ1-2): SAVISQKPSRDICQRGTSLTIQCQVDSQVTMMFWYRQQPGQSLTLIATANQGSEATYESGFVIDKFPISRPNLTFSTLTVSNMSPEDSSIYLCSVEDLRSRGINYGYTFGSGTRLTVV.

J is TRBJ2-3 and V is TRBV10-1; the D is unclear. V gave up 3 bases and J gave up 6 bases, with 10 bases separating them. The CDR3 covers 13 residues. Germline CDR1 WNHNN, CDR2 SYGVQD (reference sequence). The CDR3 spells CASSDSRSDTQYF. Here the CDR3 DNA reads TGCGCCAGCAGTGATAGTCGGTCGGATACGCAGTATTTT.

The chain joins TRBV28 to TRBJ2-7; 7 nucleotides match TRBD2. The CDR3 runs 15 residues. V was pared by 3 bases and J by 7 bases, with 12 bases of the junction left unmatched. Germline lookup yields CDR1 MDHEN and CDR2 SYDVKM. The CDR3 sequence: CASSLGGDAAGEQYF. CDR3 nucleotides: TGTGCCAGCAGTTTGGGGGGGGACGCCGCCGGGGAGCAGTACTTC.

V and J are TRBV4-3 and TRBJ2-2; 8 nucleotides line up with TRBD1. In germline, CDR1 is LGHNA, CDR2 YSLEER. The CDR3 has 16 amino acids. V was pared by 5 bases and J by 0 bases, with 5 bases of the junction left unmatched. CDR3 DNA sequence: TGCGCCAGCAGCTCCGGGACAGGCACGAACACCGGGGAGCTGTTTTTT. As protein: CASSSGTGTNTGELFF.

This chain connects TRBV7-2 to TRBJ1-6; D possibly corresponds to TRBD1 (5 bases). CDR3 size: 14 residues. Per germline, CDR1 SGHTA and CDR2 FQGNSA. The V gene lost 5 bases and the J gene lost 8 bases, with 13 bases spanning the gap. The CDR3 here is CASSPGGEYSPLHF. The CDR3, as DNA: TGTGCCAGCAGCCCAGGAGGGGAGTATTCACCCCTCCACTTT.

The chain is built from TRBV6-1 and TRBJ1-1, with TRBD1 matching 9 bases. The ends lost 5 bases at V and 5 bases at J; junction bases unmatched: 9. The CDR3 spans 15 residues. The germline gives CDR1 MNHNS, CDR2 SASEGT. This CDR3 reads CASSTPQGAKTEAFF. The CDR3 region has the DNA TGTGCCAGCAGTACCCCACAGGGGGCGAAAACTGAAGCTTTCTTT.

The V and J genes are TRBV28 and TRBJ2-5, with D maybe TRBD2 (6 bases). V shed 5 bases and J shed 2 bases, with 33 bases lying between them. CDR3 size: 21 residues. Germline V gene data show CDR1 as MDHEN and CDR2 as SYDVKM. The CDR3, as DNA: TGTGCCAGCAGTCCACCCCCGATTTCCCCTTCCTTAGCGGACGATCAAGAGACCCAGTACTTC. Translation gives CASSPPPISPSLADDQETQYF.

This rearrangement joins TRBV29-1 to TRBJ2-1; D might be TRBD1 (5 bases). Germline CDR1 SQVTM, CDR2 ANQGSEA. This CDR3 comprises 15 residues. Deletions cut 3 bases from V and 0 bases from J, with 12 bases between. Here the CDR3 DNA reads TGCAGCGTTGAGTCAGGGAAGAGCTCCTACAATGAGCAGTTCTTC. Amino acid sequence: CSVESGKSSYNEQFF.

V usage is TRBV5-8 and J usage is TRBJ1-6; TRBD1 agrees at 10 bases. From germline, CDR1 is SGHTS and CDR2 YDEGEE. This CDR3 is built from 14 residues. V was clipped by 2 bases and J by 14 bases; unmatched bases: 7. The DNA for the CDR3 is TGTGCCAGCAGCTTCCGGGACAGGGGTCGGGCCCTCCACTTT. Amino acid sequence: CASSFRDRGRALHF. Together with reference TRBV5-8 and TRBJ1-6, the CDR3 gives the full variable domain: EAGVTQSPTHLIKTRGQQATLRCSPISGHTSVYWYQQALGLGLQFLLWYDEGEERNRGNFPPRFSGRQFPNYSSELNVNALELEDSALYLCASSFRDRGRALHFGNGTRLTVT.

This rearrangement joins TRBV5-1 to TRBJ1-6; D gene ambiguous. V dropped 0 bases and J dropped 2 bases, with 9 bases sitting between them. The CDR3 is 16 amino acids. Looked up from germline, CDR1 is SGHRS and CDR2 is YFSETQ. The chain's CDR3 is CASSLDSGAYNSPLHF. CDR3 bases: TGCGCCAGCAGCTTGGATTCCGGTGCCTATAATTCACCCCTCCACTTT. Filled out from reference TRBV5-1 and TRBJ1-6, the complete variable domain reads KAGVTQTPRYLIKTRGQQVTLSCSPISGHRSVSWYQQTPGQGLQFLFEYFSETQRNKGNFPGRFSGRQFSNSRSEMNVSTLELGDSALYLCASSLDSGAYNSPLHFGNGTRLTVT.

The chain joins TRBV5-1 to TRBJ2-7; 7 bases fit TRBD2. The CDR3 is made up of 14 amino acids. The V gene end was trimmed by 5 bases and the J gene end by 5 bases; junction bases not matched to a gene: 10. Germline CDR1 reads SGHRS; CDR2 reads YFSETQ. The DNA for the CDR3 is TGCGCCAGCAGTTTCAGTACTGGGGGGGACGAGCAGTACTTC. It translates to CASSFSTGGDEQYF.

The genes are TRBV16 and TRBJ1-5; TRBD1 is a possible D gene (5 bases). Between the trimmed V and J ends, which lost 0 bases and 1 base, there was a span of 7 bases. CDR3 length: 15 residues. CDR1 is KGHSY, CDR2 FQNENV, per germline. CDR3 amino acids: CASSQSGLSNQPQHF. In DNA, the CDR3 is TGTGCCAGCAGCCAATCGGGACTGAGCAATCAGCCCCAGCATTTT. Full variable domain (remainder filled in from reference TRBV16 and TRBJ1-5): GEEVAQTPKHLVRGEGQKAKLYCAPIKGHSYVFWYQQVLKNEFKFLISFQNENVFDETGMPKERFSAKCLPNSPCSLEIQATKLEDSAVYFCASSQSGLSNQPQHFGDGTRLSIL.

The CDR3 DNA reads TGCGCCAGCAGCCAAGATGGAGCGGGAGATGGGTACGAGCAGTACTTC. It encodes CASSQDGAGDGYEQYF. The J gene is TRBJ2-5, the V gene TRBV4-1; 8 bases fit TRBD2. Gene TRBJ2-7 matches the end of the DNA better, so the J call may be wrong. Germline assignment: CDR1 MGHRA and CDR2 YSYEKL. The CDR3 has 16 amino acids.

The chain uses TRBV6-1 and TRBJ1-5; TRBD1 might be the D (5 bases). V was pared by 7 bases and J by 5 bases, with 9 bases between. The CDR3 totals 12 residues. The germline CDR1 and CDR2 sequences are MNHNS and SASEGT. This chain's CDR3 is CASTQGHQPQHF. The DNA of the CDR3 is TGTGCCAGCACCCAGGGTCATCAGCCCCAGCATTTT.

The V call is TRBV15, the J call TRBJ1-1; D uncertain. The CDR3 is made up of 12 amino acids. Deletions cut 1 base from V and 8 bases from J, with 8 bases between. CDR1 and CDR2 from the germline V gene are LNHNV and YYDKDF (reference sequence). Here the CDR3 reads CATSRVPGEAFF. In nucleotides, the CDR3 is TGTGCCACCAGCAGAGTTCCGGGGGAAGCTTTCTTT.

This clone was recorded a few times. This chain connects TRBV5-4 to TRBJ2-7; 9 bases line up with TRBD2. The germline gives CDR1 SGHNT, CDR2 YYREEE (reference sequence). V lost 1 base to trimming and J lost 1 base; unmatched junction nucleotides: 3. The CDR3 contains 15 residues. Written as DNA, the CDR3 is TGTGCCAGCAGCTTGAAGCGGGAGGCATCCTACGAGCAGTACTTC. Residues: CASSLKREASYEQYF.